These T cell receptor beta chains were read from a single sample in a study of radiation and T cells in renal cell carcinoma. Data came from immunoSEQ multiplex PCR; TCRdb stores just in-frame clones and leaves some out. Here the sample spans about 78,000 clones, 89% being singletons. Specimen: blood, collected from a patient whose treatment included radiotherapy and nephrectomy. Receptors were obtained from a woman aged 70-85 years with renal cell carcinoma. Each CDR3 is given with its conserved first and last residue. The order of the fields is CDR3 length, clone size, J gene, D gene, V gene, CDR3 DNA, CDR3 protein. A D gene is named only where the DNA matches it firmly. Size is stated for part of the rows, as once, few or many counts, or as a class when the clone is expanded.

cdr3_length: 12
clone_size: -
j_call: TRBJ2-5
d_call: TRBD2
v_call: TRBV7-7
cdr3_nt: TGTGCTAGCAGCACTAGCGCCGGGACCCAGTACTTC
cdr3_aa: CASSTSAGTQYF

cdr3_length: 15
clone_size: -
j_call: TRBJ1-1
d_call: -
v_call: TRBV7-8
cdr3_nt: TGTGCCAGCATCCAGGAGGACCCTCGGCGCACTGAAGCTTTCTTT
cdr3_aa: CASIQEDPRRTEAFF

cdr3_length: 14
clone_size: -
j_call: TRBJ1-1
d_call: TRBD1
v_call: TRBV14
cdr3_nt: TGTGCCAGCAGCCAAGATTGGACTACAGGGGTAGCTTTCTTT
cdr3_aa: CASSQDWTTGVAFF

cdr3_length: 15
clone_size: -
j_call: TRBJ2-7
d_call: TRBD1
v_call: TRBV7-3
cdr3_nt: TGTGCCAGCAGCTTAAGGCAGGGGGCCTCCTACGAGCAGTACTTC
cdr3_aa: CASSLRQGASYEQYF

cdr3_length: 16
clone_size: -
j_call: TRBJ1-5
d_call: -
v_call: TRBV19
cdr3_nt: TGTGCCAGTAGTACTATTCGTCTTAGGGAGAATCAGCCCCAGCATTTT
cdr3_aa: CASSTIRLRENQPQHF

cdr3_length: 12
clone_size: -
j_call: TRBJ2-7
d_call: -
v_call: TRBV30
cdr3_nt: TGTGCCACCACCCCCTCCCTAGGCGAGCAGTACTTC
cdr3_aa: CATTPSLGEQYF

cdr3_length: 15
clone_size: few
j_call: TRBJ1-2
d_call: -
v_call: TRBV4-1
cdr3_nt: TGCGCCAGCAGCCAAGATCTGGCGGGTAACTATGGCTACACCTTC
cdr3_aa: CASSQDLAGNYGYTF

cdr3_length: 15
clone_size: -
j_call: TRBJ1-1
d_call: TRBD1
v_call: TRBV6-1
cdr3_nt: TGTGCCAGCAGTGGGGGACAGCCCCTGAACACTGAAGCTTTCTTT
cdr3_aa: CASSGGQPLNTEAFF

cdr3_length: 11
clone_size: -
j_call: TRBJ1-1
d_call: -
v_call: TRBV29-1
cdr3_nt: TGCAGCGTTGAGAGGGCAACTGAAGCTTTCTTT
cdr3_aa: CSVERATEAFF

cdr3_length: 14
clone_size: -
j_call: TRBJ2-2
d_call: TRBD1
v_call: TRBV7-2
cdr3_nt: TGTGCCAGCTACCGGGACAGGGTCACCGGGGAGCTGTTTTTT
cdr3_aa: CASYRDRVTGELFF

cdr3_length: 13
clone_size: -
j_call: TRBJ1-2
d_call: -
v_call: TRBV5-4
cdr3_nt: TGTGCCAGCAGCACGTCGGGTTTCTATGGCTACACCTTC
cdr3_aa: CASSTSGFYGYTF

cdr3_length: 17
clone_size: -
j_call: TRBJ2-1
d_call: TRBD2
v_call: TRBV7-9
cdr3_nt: TGTGCCAGCAGCGAGGATCCCGGGACTAGCGGTTGGGGTGAGCAGTTCTTC
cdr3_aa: CASSEDPGTSGWGEQFF

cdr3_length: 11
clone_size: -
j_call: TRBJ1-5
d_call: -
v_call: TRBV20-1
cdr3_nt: TGCAGTGCAAAAGGTATTCAGCCCCAGCATTTT
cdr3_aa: CSAKGIQPQHF

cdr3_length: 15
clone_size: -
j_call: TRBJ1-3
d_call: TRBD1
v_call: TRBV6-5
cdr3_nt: TGTGCCAGCAGAGCCGACAGGGGCTCTGGAAACACCATATATTTT
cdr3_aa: CASRADRGSGNTIYF

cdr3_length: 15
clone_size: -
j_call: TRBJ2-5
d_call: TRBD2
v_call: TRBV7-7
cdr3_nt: TGTGCTAGCAGCGCCGCGGCGGGGGTGGGAGAGACCCAGTACTTC
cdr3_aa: CASSAAAGVGETQYF

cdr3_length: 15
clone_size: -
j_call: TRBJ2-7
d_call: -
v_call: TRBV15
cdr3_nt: TGTGCCACCAGCCAGGGGCGGGGCAGGGAATACGAGCAGTACTTC
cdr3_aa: CATSQGRGREYEQYF

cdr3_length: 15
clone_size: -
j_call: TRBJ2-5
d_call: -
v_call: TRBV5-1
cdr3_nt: TGCGCCAGCAGCTTACGGGACTCCAAACAAGAGACCCAGTACTTC
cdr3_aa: CASSLRDSKQETQYF

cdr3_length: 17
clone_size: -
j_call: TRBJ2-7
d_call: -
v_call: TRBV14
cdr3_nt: TGTGCCAGCAGCCGTTCCACCAACCGGGACAAACTCTACGAGCAGTACTTC
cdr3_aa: CASSRSTNRDKLYEQYF

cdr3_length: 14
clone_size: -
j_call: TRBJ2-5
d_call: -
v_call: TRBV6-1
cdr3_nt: TGTGCCAGCAGTGAATTACAGGGAAGGGAGACCCAGTACTTC
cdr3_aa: CASSELQGRETQYF

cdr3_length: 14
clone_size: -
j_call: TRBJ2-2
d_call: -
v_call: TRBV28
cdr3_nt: TGTGCCAGCAGTCGGCCCCGGGACACCGGGGAGCTGTTTTTT
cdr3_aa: CASSRPRDTGELFF

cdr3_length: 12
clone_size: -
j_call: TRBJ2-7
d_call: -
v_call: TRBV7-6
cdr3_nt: TGTGCCAGCAGCTTAGCGGTCGGCGAGCAGTACTTC
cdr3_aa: CASSLAVGEQYF

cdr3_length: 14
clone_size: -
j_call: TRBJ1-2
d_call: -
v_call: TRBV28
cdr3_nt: TGTGCCAGCCAAATTACCGGGACGGACTATGGCTACACCTTC
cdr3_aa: CASQITGTDYGYTF

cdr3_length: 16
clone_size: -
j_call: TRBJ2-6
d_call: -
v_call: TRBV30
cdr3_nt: TGTGCCTGGAGTGTACCGGAGGCCTCTGGGGCCAACGTCCTGACTTTC
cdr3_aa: CAWSVPEASGANVLTF

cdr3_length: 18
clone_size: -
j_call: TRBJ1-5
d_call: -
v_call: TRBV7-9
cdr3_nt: TGTGCCAGCAGCTTTTCCGGGGTCTTAACGCGGGGCAATCAGCCCCAGCATTTT
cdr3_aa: CASSFSGVLTRGNQPQHF

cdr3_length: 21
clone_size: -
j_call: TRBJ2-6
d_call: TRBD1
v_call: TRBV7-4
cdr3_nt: TGTGCCAGCAGCTTTAGGGGTAGCCCGGGACAGGTAAGCTCTGGGGCCAACGTCCTGACTTTC
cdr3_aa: CASSFRGSPGQVSSGANVLTF

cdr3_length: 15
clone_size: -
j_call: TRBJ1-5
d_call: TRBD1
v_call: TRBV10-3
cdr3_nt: TGTGCCATCAGTGAGGGACAGGGTAGCAATCAGCCCCAGCATTTT
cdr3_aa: CAISEGQGSNQPQHF

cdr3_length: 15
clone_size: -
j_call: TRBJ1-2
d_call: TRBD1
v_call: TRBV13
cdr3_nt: TGTGCCAGCAGCTTAGGGGCAGGGGGTAACTATGGCTACACCTTC
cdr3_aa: CASSLGAGGNYGYTF

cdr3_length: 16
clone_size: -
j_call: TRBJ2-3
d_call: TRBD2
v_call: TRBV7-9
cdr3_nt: TGTGCCAGCAGCTTCAGAGCGGGGGGGCCAACAGATACGCAGTATTTT
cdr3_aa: CASSFRAGGPTDTQYF

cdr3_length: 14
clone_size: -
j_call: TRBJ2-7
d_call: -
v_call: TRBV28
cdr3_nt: TGTGCCAGCAGTTTGAACAGGGTAGCCTACGAGCAGTACTTC
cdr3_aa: CASSLNRVAYEQYF

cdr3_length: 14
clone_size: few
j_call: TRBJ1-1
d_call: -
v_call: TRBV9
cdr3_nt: TGTGCCAGCAGCGTAGACGGGGGTTCCACTGAAGCTTTCTTT
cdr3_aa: CASSVDGGSTEAFF

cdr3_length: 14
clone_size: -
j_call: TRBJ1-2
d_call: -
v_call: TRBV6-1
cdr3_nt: TGTGCCAGCAGTGAAGGTAGGGGCAGGAGCGGCTACACCTTC
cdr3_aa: CASSEGRGRSGYTF

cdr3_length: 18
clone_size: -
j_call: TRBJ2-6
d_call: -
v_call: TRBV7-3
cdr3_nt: TGTGCCAGCAGCTTAGGGGGACATGTTGTTTCTGGGGCCAACGTCCTGACTTTC
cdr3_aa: CASSLGGHVVSGANVLTF

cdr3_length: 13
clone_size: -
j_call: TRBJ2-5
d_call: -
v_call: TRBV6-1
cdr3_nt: TGTGCCAGCAGAAACTTACGTGGGGAGACCCAGTACTTC
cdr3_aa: CASRNLRGETQYF

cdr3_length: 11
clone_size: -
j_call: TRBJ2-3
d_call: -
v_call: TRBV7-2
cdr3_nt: TGTGCCAGCAGCTTAAGTGATACGCAGTATTTT
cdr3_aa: CASSLSDTQYF

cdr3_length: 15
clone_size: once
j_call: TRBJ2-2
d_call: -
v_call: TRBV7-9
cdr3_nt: TGTGCCAGCACCAGGACAGCCTCTTACACCGGGGAGCTGTTTTTT
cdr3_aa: CASTRTASYTGELFF

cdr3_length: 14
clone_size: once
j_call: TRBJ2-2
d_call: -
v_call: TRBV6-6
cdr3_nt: TGTGCCAGCAGCCGGGGGCAATCGAGCGGGGAGCTGTTTTTT
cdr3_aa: CASSRGQSSGELFF

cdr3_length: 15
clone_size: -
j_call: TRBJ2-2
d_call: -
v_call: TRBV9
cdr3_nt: TGTGCCAGCAGCACCAAGGGGGCGAACACCGGGGAGCTGTTTTTT
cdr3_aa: CASSTKGANTGELFF

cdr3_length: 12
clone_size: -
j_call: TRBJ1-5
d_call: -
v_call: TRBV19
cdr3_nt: TGTGCCAGTAACGGGGGCAATCAGCCCCAGCATTTT
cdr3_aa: CASNGGNQPQHF

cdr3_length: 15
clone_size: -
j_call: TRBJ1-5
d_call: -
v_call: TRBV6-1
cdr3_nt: TGTGCCAGCAGTGAGGCAGGGTATGGCAATCAGCCCCAGCATTTT
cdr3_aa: CASSEAGYGNQPQHF

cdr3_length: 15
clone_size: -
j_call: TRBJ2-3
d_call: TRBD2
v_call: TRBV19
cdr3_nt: TGTGCCAGTAGCACCTACGGGGGCGGGGGGGATACGCAGTATTTT
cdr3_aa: CASSTYGGGGDTQYF

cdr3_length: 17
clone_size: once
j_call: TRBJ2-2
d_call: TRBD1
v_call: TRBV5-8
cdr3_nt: TGTGCCAGCAGCCCCGCCCCGGGACAGATCGTCTCCGGGGAGCTGTTTTTT
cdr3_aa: CASSPAPGQIVSGELFF

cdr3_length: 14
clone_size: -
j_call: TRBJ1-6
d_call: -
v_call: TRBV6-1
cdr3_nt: TGTGCCACAGTGAGGTCGGCCTATAATTCACCCCTCCACTTT
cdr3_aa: CATVRSAYNSPLHF

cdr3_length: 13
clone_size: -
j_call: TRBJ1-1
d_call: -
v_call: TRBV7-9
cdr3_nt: TGTGCCAGCAGCTTCGCCGGGAACACTGAAGCTTTCTTT
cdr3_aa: CASSFAGNTEAFF

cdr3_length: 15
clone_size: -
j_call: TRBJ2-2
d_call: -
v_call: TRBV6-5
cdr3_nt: TGTGCCAGCAACTCTCCGGGCCTGGGCACCGGGGAGCTGTTTTTT
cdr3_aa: CASNSPGLGTGELFF

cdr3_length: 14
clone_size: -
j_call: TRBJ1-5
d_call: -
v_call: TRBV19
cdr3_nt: TGTGCCAGTAGTATACCAACTTACAATCAGCCCCAGCATTTT
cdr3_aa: CASSIPTYNQPQHF

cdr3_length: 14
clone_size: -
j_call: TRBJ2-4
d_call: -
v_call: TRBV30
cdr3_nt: TGTGCCTGGACTCCGGGACACCTTAGTAACATTCAGTACTTC
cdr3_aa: CAWTPGHLSNIQYF

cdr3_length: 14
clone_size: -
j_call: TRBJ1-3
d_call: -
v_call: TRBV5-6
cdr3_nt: TGTGCCAGCAGCTTGCCCGGACAGGGAAACACCATATATTTT
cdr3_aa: CASSLPGQGNTIYF

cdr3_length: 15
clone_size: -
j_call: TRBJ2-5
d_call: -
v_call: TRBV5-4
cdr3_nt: TGTGCCAGCAGCTTGGCCGAGCAGGGGGGAGAGACCCAGTACTTC
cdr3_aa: CASSLAEQGGETQYF

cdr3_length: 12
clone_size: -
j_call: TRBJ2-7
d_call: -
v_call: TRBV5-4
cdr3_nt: TGTGCCACCAACCGGGACTCTGCCGAGCAGTACTTC
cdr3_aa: CATNRDSAEQYF

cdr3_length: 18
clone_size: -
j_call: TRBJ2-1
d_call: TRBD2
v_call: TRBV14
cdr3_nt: TGTGCCAGCAGCCAAGAGTCTAGCGGGGGGACTAGGGACAATGAGCAGTTCTTC
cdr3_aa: CASSQESSGGTRDNEQFF

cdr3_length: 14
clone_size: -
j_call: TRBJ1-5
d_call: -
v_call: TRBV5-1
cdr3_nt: TGCGCCAGCAGTTCGGGGGACATCGATCAGCCCCAGCATTTT
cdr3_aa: CASSSGDIDQPQHF

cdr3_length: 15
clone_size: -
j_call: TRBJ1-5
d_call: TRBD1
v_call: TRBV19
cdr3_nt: TGTGCCAGTAGTAAGGGACAGGGGGTAAATCAGCCCCAGCATTTT
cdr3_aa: CASSKGQGVNQPQHF

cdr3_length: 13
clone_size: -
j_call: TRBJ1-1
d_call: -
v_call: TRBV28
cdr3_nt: TGTGCCAGCAGTTTAAGTATCAGGGATGAAGCTTTCTTT
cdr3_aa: CASSLSIRDEAFF

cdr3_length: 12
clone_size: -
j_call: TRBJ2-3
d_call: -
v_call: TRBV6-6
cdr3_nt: TGTGCCAGCAGCCCAAAATCAGATACGCAGTATTTT
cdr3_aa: CASSPKSDTQYF

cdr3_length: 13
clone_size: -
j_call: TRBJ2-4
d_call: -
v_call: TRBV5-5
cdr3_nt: TGTGCCAGCAGCCTAGGGACGACAAACATTCAGTACTTC
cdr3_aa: CASSLGTTNIQYF